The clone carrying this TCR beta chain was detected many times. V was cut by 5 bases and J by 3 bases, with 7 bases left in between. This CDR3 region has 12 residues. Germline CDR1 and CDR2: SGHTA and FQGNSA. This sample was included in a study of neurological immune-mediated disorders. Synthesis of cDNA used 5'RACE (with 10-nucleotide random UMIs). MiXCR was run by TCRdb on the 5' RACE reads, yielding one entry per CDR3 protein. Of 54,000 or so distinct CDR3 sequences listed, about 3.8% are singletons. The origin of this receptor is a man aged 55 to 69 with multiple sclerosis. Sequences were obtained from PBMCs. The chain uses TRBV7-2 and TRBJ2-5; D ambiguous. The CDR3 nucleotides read TGTGCCAGCAGCCGTTCTAAAGAGACCCAGTACTTC. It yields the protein CASSRSKETQYF.